This T cell receptor (beta chain) is from a study of beta chain features in type 1 diabetes. Study conclusions and caveats: A greater similarity of naive, central memory and Treg TCRB repertoires was seen among patients than among healthy donors. A PCR bias possibly favoring shorter templates would apply equally to patients and controls. A pattern of fewer insertions and more deletions at VDJ junctions was seen in type 1 diabetes patients.

Concerning this clone: Antigen unknown.

Sequencing targeted expressed TCRB transcripts, as all isolated RNA had been reverse transcribed. Assay used: immunoSEQ multiplex PCR; TCRdb lists only in-frame clones, some missing. The profile covers 350,000 to 400,000 clones, with more than 12% appearing a single time and 0.019% taken by the ten largest. The receptor was isolated from a woman younger than 35 in good health. The material sequenced was naive CD4+ T cells from blood.

As DNA, the CDR3 is TGTGCCAGCAGCCAATCTACAGGGACGGGCCAGCCCCAGCATTTT. Its protein is CASSQSTGTGQPQHF. V and J are TRBV7-2 and TRBJ1-5; a possible D gene is TRBD1 (6 bases). The CDR3 extends over 15 amino acids. Per germline, CDR1 SGHTA and CDR2 FQGNSA. Trimming cost V 5 bases and J 7 bases, with 18 bases left between them.